The present T cell receptor (beta chain) was sequenced within a study of cytomegalovirus exposure and HLA in healthy donors. The PCR used 60 Vbeta and 13 Jbeta primers. The protocol was immunoSEQ multiplex PCR, while the TCRdb copy is restricted to in-frame clones and leaves out a portion. The sample has around 120,000 clones, 8.5% to 10% seen once; the top ten hold over 2.5%. This clone occurred a few times. Antigen unknown. This CDR3 is 14 amino acids long. CDR1 LNHNV and CDR2 YYDKDF come from the germline V gene (reference sequence). V shed 3 bases, J shed 4 bases, and the junction held 1 base outside the gene matches. Study-wide points: Judged likely to be a sequencing artifact was a cluster of highly shared sequence variants. Across all donors, roughly uniform sequencing depth was an assumption of the presence/absence analyses.

The rearrangement uses TRBV15 and TRBJ2-3; TRBD1 aligns across 10 bases. Sequenced sample: PBMCs. This clonotype originated in a man aged 25-45 years in good health and CMV-seronegative. The CDR3 sequence is CATSRDRGADTQYF. The CDR3 DNA follows: TGTGCCACCAGCAGGGACAGGGGGGCAGATACGCAGTATTTT.